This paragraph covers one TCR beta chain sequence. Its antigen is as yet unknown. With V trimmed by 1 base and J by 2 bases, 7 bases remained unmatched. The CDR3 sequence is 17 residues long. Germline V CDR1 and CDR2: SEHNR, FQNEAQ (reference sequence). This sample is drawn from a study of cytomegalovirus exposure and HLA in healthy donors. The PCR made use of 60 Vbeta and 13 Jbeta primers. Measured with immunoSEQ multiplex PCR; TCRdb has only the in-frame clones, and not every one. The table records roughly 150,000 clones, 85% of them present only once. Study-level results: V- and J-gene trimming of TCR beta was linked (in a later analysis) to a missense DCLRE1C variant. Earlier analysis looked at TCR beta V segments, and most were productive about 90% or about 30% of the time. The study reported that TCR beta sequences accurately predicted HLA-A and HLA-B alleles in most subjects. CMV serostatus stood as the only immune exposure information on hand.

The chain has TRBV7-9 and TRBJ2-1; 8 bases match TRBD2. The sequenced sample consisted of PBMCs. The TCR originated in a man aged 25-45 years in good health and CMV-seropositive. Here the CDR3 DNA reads TGTGCCAGCAGCTTAGGACTAGCGAGAGGCCCCTACAATGAGCAGTTCTTC. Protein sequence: CASSLGLARGPYNEQFF. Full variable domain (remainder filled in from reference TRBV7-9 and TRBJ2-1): DTGVSQNPRHKITKRGQNVTFRCDPISEHNRLYWYRQTLGQGPEFLTYFQNEAQLEKSRLLSDRFSAERPKGSFSTLEIQRTEQGDSAMYLCASSLGLARGPYNEQFFGPGTRLTVL.